This TCR beta chain originates from a study of cytomegalovirus exposure and HLA in healthy donors. Study details: Later analysis reported that the approximately 120 validation repertoires shared the platform of the approximately 670 first-cohort repertoires.

The data were produced by immunoSEQ multiplex PCR, yet TCRdb's version contains in-frame clones alone and is incomplete. Of approximately 240,000 clones listed, about 89% are singletons. As for this clone: The antigen remains undetermined.

J lost 4 bases, V lost 6 bases, and 6 bases had no gene match. The germline V gene encodes CDR1 SEHNR and CDR2 FQNEAQ (reference sequence). The CDR3 spans 14 residues. Study-level findings and limits: TCR sequences were mostly rare, though some public TCRs occurred in many donors. The classifier was said to identify cytomegalovirus status with high specificity and sensitivity. The tendency of first-cohort TCR clusters to co-occur in the roughly 130 validation repertoires emerged from a later analysis.

The chain employs TRBV7-9 and TRBJ1-1; TRBD1 aligns across 9 bases. The clonotype was recovered from a woman in her late teens or twenties in good health and CMV-seronegative. The specimen was PBMCs. The CDR3 spells CASSSDRGPTEAFF. CDR3 DNA: TGTGCCAGCAGTTCGGACAGGGGTCCCACTGAAGCTTTCTTT.